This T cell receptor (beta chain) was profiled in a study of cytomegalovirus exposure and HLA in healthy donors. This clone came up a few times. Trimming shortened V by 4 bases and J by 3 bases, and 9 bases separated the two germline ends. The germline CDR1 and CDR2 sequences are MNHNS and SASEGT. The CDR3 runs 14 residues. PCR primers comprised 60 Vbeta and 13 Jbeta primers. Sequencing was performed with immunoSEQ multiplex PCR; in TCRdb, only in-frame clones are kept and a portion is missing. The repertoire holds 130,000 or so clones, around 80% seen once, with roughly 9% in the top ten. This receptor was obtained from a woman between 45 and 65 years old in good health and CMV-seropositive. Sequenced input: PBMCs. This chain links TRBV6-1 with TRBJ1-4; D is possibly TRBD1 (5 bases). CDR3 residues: CASSGRVANEKLFF. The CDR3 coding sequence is TGTGCCAGCAGTGGCAGGGTCGCTAATGAAAAACTGTTTTTT.